The rows below give T cell receptor beta chains drawn from one sample of a study of a mutant IDH1 vaccine in newly diagnosed glioma. Which antigens these TCRs recognize remains unknown. Here immunoSEQ multiplex PCR was the method, and the copy in TCRdb shows in-frame clones only, minus some. The sample contains around 33,000 clones, about 83% of which appear only once. The sample consisted of PBMCs, taken from a glioma patient whose treatment included an IDH1 peptide vaccine. All receptors derive from a woman in her 30s with glioma. Each CDR3 is given with its conserved first and last residue. D genes are given only for firm matches. Size is omitted from some rows. Given values are once, few, many or a class for expanded clones.

v_call	clone_size	d_call	j_call	cdr3_nt	cdr3_aa
TRBV5-1	NA	TRBD1	TRBJ1-2	TGCGCCAGCAGTGAGTTTGGACAGGGCTATGGCTACACCTTC	CASSEFGQGYGYTF
TRBV7-9	NA	TRBD2	TRBJ2-2	TGTGCCAGCAGCCCTCCCTTAGGCGCGGGGGGGCCCGGCGGGGAGCTGTTTTTT	CASSPPLGAGGPGGELFF
TRBV4-3	NA	NA	TRBJ2-5	TGCGCCAGCAGCCAAGATCAGGTCGTAGAGACCCAGTACTTC	CASSQDQVVETQYF
TRBV4-2	NA	NA	TRBJ1-4	TGTGCCAGCAGCCAAGATGCCAGGAGTAACGGAAAACTGTTTTTT	CASSQDARSNGKLFF
TRBV7-2	NA	NA	TRBJ1-5	TGTGCCAGCAGCTTGCGGGACAAACAGCCCCAGCATTTT	CASSLRDKQPQHF
TRBV5-1	NA	TRBD2	TRBJ2-1	TGCGCCAGCGGCCCCGAGGGACTAGCGGCGAGCTCCTACAATGAGCAGTTCTTC	CASGPEGLAASSYNEQFF
TRBV5-1	NA	NA	TRBJ2-7	TGCGCCAGCAGCCTAGGATTAGCGGACGAGCAGTACTTC	CASSLGLADEQYF
TRBV30	NA	NA	TRBJ2-7	TGTGCCTGGGGGAGCAGGGTCGAGCAGTACTTC	CAWGSRVEQYF
TRBV6-1	NA	NA	TRBJ2-5	TGTGCCAGCAGTGAAAGGGGAAAGACCCAGTACTTC	CASSERGKTQYF
TRBV5-1	NA	TRBD2	TRBJ2-7	TGCGCCAGCAGCTTGGTGATAGCGGGGGGGTCCTACGAGCAGTACTTC	CASSLVIAGGSYEQYF
TRBV6-1	NA	TRBD1	TRBJ2-1	TGTGCCAGCAGATACAGGGGATCCTACAATGAGCAGTTCTTC	CASRYRGSYNEQFF
TRBV7-9	NA	NA	TRBJ1-1	TGTGCCAGCAGCTTAGTTGATACTGGCGCTGAAGCTTTCTTT	CASSLVDTGAEAFF
TRBV7-6	NA	TRBD2	TRBJ2-5	TGTGCCAGCATGTGCGGGGGACGGGGGACCCAGTACTTC	CASMCGGRGTQYF
TRBV7-9	NA	NA	TRBJ2-3	TGTGCCAGCAGCTTAGGTTCTCGCACAGATACGCAGTATTTT	CASSLGSRTDTQYF
TRBV19	NA	TRBD1	TRBJ1-6	TGTGCCAGTAACAGGGGGCCCCGTGAGAATTCACCCCTCCACTTT	CASNRGPRENSPLHF
TRBV4-2	few	NA	TRBJ1-2	TGTGCCAGCAGCCAAGAGGGGCCGGGCCGCAATGGCTACACCTTC	CASSQEGPGRNGYTF
TRBV10-1	NA	NA	TRBJ1-6	TGCGCCAGCAGTCGGGGTCCTCCAATCCCTGATTCACCCCTCCACTTT	CASSRGPPIPDSPLHF
TRBV4-1	NA	TRBD2	TRBJ2-3	TGCGCCAGCAGCCAACACCCGGGACTAGCGGGGCTCACAGATACGCAGTATTTT	CASSQHPGLAGLTDTQYF
TRBV5-5	NA	TRBD1	TRBJ1-3	TGTGCCAGCAGCCAAGCAGGGGGCAGTGGAAACACCATATATTTT	CASSQAGGSGNTIYF
TRBV5-4	NA	NA	TRBJ2-5	TGTGCCAGCAGCTTGGTCCAGGGTGGAGGAGAGACCCAGTACTTC	CASSLVQGGGETQYF
TRBV9	NA	NA	TRBJ1-2	TGTGCCAGCAGCGTAGATACGGGCAGCTATGGCTACACCTTC	CASSVDTGSYGYTF
TRBV7-2	once	TRBD2	TRBJ2-1	TGTGCCAGCAGCCCCGGCGGGGGCGTAGCGGGGACGCGAAACAATGAGCAGTTCTTC	CASSPGGGVAGTRNNEQFF
TRBV6-5	NA	NA	TRBJ2-7	TGTGCCAGCAGTTATCAACGGGGGAGCTCCTACGAGCAGTACTTC	CASSYQRGSSYEQYF
TRBV6-8	NA	NA	TRBJ1-1	TGTGCCAGCAGGTCAACGGAAGCTTTCTTT	CASRSTEAFF
TRBV6-5	NA	NA	TRBJ1-6	TGTGCCAGCGGGAGGACTAATAATTCACCCCTCCACTTT	CASGRTNNSPLHF
TRBV29-1	NA	NA	TRBJ1-2	TGCAGCGTTGAATCCCCGGGTCGAAACTATGGCTACACCTTC	CSVESPGRNYGYTF
TRBV9	NA	TRBD1	TRBJ2-7	TGTGCCAGCAGCGTAGAACAGGGGGCCCACGAGCAGTACTTC	CASSVEQGAHEQYF
TRBV6-1	NA	NA	TRBJ2-7	TGTGCCAGCAGTGAAGCGGGGGGGCAGTACTTC	CASSEAGGQYF
TRBV6-1	once	TRBD1	TRBJ1-5	TGTGCCAGCAGCGGGGACAGGTCTGGCAATCAGCCCCAGCATTTT	CASSGDRSGNQPQHF
TRBV4-3	NA	TRBD1	TRBJ2-5	TGCGCCAGCAGCGAAGGTCTACAGGGGGCTGAGACCCAGTACTTC	CASSEGLQGAETQYF
TRBV14	NA	NA	TRBJ1-5	TGTGCCAGCAGCCAAGAGGGCAGTTATAGCAATCAGCCCCAGCATTTT	CASSQEGSYSNQPQHF
TRBV5-1	NA	TRBD1	TRBJ1-1	TGCGCCAGCAGCTCGGGACAGGGAAGCCATGAAGCTTTCTTT	CASSSGQGSHEAFF
TRBV6-6	NA	NA	TRBJ1-5	TGTGCCAGCAGTTATTCGACGGATAGCAATCAGCCCCAGCATTTT	CASSYSTDSNQPQHF
TRBV30	NA	NA	TRBJ1-6	TGTGCCTGGGCGACCGCAGGGAGCTCCTATAATTCACCCCTCCACTTT	CAWATAGSSYNSPLHF
TRBV6-1	NA	TRBD2	TRBJ2-1	TGTGCCAGCAGTGAAAGGACTAGCGGGGGCAGCTCCTACAATGAGCAGTTCTTC	CASSERTSGGSSYNEQFF
TRBV6-1	NA	TRBD1	TRBJ1-1	TGTGCCAGCAGTACTAGACAGGGGACGAACACTGAAGCTTTCTTT	CASSTRQGTNTEAFF
TRBV4-1	NA	NA	TRBJ2-1	TGCGCCAGCAGCCAAGTCCAGCACAATGAGCAGTTCTTC	CASSQVQHNEQFF
TRBV7-9	once	NA	TRBJ1-1	TGTGCCAGCAGCCCTGGGGCTGTGAACACTGAAGCTTTCTTT	CASSPGAVNTEAFF
TRBV7-6	NA	NA	TRBJ2-7	TGTGCCAGCAGCTTAGACCCAACAGACTCCTACGAGCAGTACTTC	CASSLDPTDSYEQYF
TRBV19	NA	TRBD1	TRBJ1-1	TGTGCCAGTAGTGCCACAGGGGTAGCTTTCTTT	CASSATGVAFF
TRBV27	once	NA	TRBJ2-7	TGTGCCAGCAGTTTGAGTAGCTGGTACGAGCAGTACTTC	CASSLSSWYEQYF
TRBV9	NA	NA	TRBJ2-5	TGTGCCAGCAGCCCCCGGCCGGGAGCTCAAGAGACCCAGTACTTC	CASSPRPGAQETQYF
TRBV28	NA	NA	TRBJ1-5	TGTGCCACATCCCCTTGGGGGGAGGGGAGCAATCAGCCCCAGCATTTT	CATSPWGEGSNQPQHF
TRBV18	NA	NA	TRBJ1-1	TGTGCCAGCTCACCGGCGCAGGGATCTAACACTGAAGCTTTCTTT	CASSPAQGSNTEAFF
TRBV5-5	NA	NA	TRBJ2-3	TGTGCCAGCAGCTTGTACGACACAGATACGCAGTATTTT	CASSLYDTDTQYF